This TCR beta chain was sequenced in a study of T cell responses to AZD1222 COVID-19 vaccine. Here immunoSEQ multiplex PCR was the method, and the copy in TCRdb shows in-frame clones only, minus some. The table lists about 64,000 clones, approximately 90% of them singletons, with 6.3% in the top ten. Whole-study findings and limits: Spike-wide coverage was observed for vaccine-associated CD4 TCRs, with dominant responses at 160-218 and 743-854.

Regarding this clone: What it binds is unknown.

V lost 0 bases and J lost 3; bases outside the gene matches: 4. CDR1 and CDR2 from the germline V gene are SNHLY and FYNNEI. The CDR3 length is 15 residues. The origin of this receptor is an adult who received the MenACWY meningococcal vaccine as a control. This chain links TRBV2 with TRBJ1-2, with 7 bases aligning to TRBD1. This material consisted of peripheral blood, taken 28 days after the second dose of the MenACWY control vaccine. CDR3: CASSEAPGGHYGYTF. The CDR3 DNA sequence: TGTGCCAGCAGTGAAGCGCCAGGGGGGCACTATGGCTACACCTTC.